The 29 T cell receptor beta chains reported below all come from one sample, sequenced in a study of T cell responses to AZD1222 COVID-19 vaccine. Profiling relied on immunoSEQ multiplex PCR, and the TCRdb table lists in-frame clones only, not all of them. The sample records approximately 180,000 clones, 85% to 90% being singletons. This material consisted of peripheral blood, taken 28 days after the second dose of the MenACWY control vaccine. The receptors derive from an adult who received the MenACWY meningococcal vaccine as a control.

V gene TRBV27 combines with J gene TRBJ1-1; D is unresolved. Germline CDR1 is MNHEY and CDR2 is SMNVEV (reference sequence). The CDR3 is 13 amino acids. V lost 5 bases and J lost 7, with 14 bases in between. DNA for the CDR3: TGTGCCAGCAGTCCTACGGGGAGGGTTGAAGCTTTCTTT. Its translation: CASSPTGRVEAFF.

This clone was picked up one time. The CDR3 nucleotides are TGTGCCAGCAGCCCAAGAGGTCAGGTTAAGGGCTACACCTTC. It translates to CASSPRGQVKGYTF. The chain joins TRBV9 to TRBJ1-2; D uncertain. Trimming removed 4 bases at V and 8 bases at J, with 18 bases between. Per germline, CDR1 SGDLS and CDR2 YYNGEE. The CDR3 spans 14 residues.

V gene TRBV19 combines with J gene TRBJ1-2; TRBD1 might be the D (6 bases). This CDR3 comprises 12 residues. Germline lookup yields CDR1 LNHDA and CDR2 SQIVND (reference sequence). V lost 10 bases and J lost 3, with 12 bases in between. As DNA, the CDR3 is TGTGCCACCCAGGGACATGACTATGGCTACACCTTC. It yields the protein CATQGHDYGYTF.

This chain connects TRBV18 to TRBJ1-2; D not resolved. V lost 2 bases and J 4 bases, leaving 8 bases between the germline ends. Germline V gives CDR1 KGHSH, CDR2 LQKENI. CDR3 length: 13 residues. As DNA, the CDR3 is TGTGCCAGCTCACCAGAGGGCGGCTATGGCTACACCTTC. This encodes CASSPEGGYGYTF.

This chain uses TRBV7-2 with TRBJ2-7; possible D gene TRBD2, 5 bases. The germline V gene has CDR1 SGHTA and CDR2 FQGNSA. The CDR3 is 15 residues long. The ends were cut back, 0 bases at V and 2 bases at J, with 11 bases in the middle. This CDR3 reads CASSLALASPYEQYF. In nucleotides, the CDR3 is TGTGCCAGCAGCTTAGCGCTAGCTTCTCCCTACGAGCAGTACTTC. Using reference TRBV7-2 and TRBJ2-7 for the parts outside the CDR3, the full variable domain is GAGVSQSPSNKVTEKGKDVELRCDPISGHTALYWYRQSLGQGLEFLIYFQGNSAPDKSGLPSDRFSAERTGGSVSTLTIQRTQQEDSAVYLCASSLALASPYEQYFGPGTRLTVT.

The sample holds one count of this clone. V is TRBV6-4 and J is TRBJ2-3; 10 nucleotides align to TRBD2. V trimming: 6 bases; J trimming: 4 bases; junction bases outside the gene matches: 1. CDR3 length: 13 amino acids. Germline CDR1 is MRHNA and CDR2 is SNTAGT. The CDR3 is CASRGTSADTQYF. The CDR3 region has the DNA TGTGCCAGCAGAGGGACTAGCGCAGATACGCAGTATTTT.

The J gene is TRBJ2-2, the V gene TRBV5-1; a possible D gene is TRBD2 (5 bases). The CDR3 loop spans 17 amino acids. The germline gives CDR1 SGHRS, CDR2 YFSETQ. V was clipped by 4 bases and J by 0 bases, with 16 bases between them. This chain's CDR3 is CASSQGPGLSNTGELFF. The CDR3 region has the DNA TGCGCCAGCAGCCAAGGACCGGGGTTATCGAACACCGGGGAGCTGTTTTTT.

The chain carries TRBV10-2 and TRBJ2-7, with TRBD1 as a possible D gene (5 bases). V lost 4 bases to trimming and J lost 4 bases, with 14 bases between them. Germline values: CDR1 WSHSY, CDR2 SAAADI. The CDR3 contains 14 residues. DNA for the CDR3: TGCGCCAGCAGTGGCGGACACCATTATTACGAGCAGTACTTC. Its protein is CASSGGHHYYEQYF.

This clone was detected only once. The chain is built from TRBV7-2 and TRBJ2-7; D is unclear. The V gene lost 1 base and the J gene lost 1 base, with 5 bases spanning the gap. CDR1 is SGHTA, CDR2 FQGNSA, per germline. The CDR3 is 13 amino acids. CDR3 nucleotide sequence: TGTGCCAGCAGCTTAGACGCGTCCTACGAGCAGTACTTC. Its translation: CASSLDASYEQYF.

In its sample, this clone was seen once. This chain joins TRBV28 and TRBJ1-5; TRBD1 might be the D (6 bases). This CDR3 contains 12 residues. Germline V gives CDR1 MDHEN, CDR2 SYDVKM. Trimming took 5 bases from V and 14 from J, leaving 16 bases between them. CDR3 sequence reads: CASSPGTSAKHF. The CDR3 bases are TGTGCCAGCAGTCCTGGGACATCCGCCAAGCATTTT.

The J gene is TRBJ2-3, the V gene TRBV7-2; TRBD1 aligns across 7 bases. Germline CDR1 SGHTA, CDR2 FQGNSA. This CDR3 contains 14 residues. The junction had 8 bases not matched to a gene; V was cut back by 6 bases and J by 5 bases. The DNA of the CDR3 is TGTGCCAGCAGTTTCGGGACAGACCTAGATACGCAGTATTTT. Translated, it gives CASSFGTDLDTQYF.

This chain uses TRBV29-1 with TRBJ1-2; no reliable D call. Germline V gene data show CDR1 as SQVTM and CDR2 as ANQGSEA. This CDR3 contains 14 residues. The V end lost 3 bases, the J end lost 4 bases, and 15 bases lay between the germline ends. The CDR3 spells CSVEGRVGSYGYTF. The CDR3 bases are TGCAGCGTTGAGGGTAGGGTGGGATCCTATGGCTACACCTTC.

The V call is TRBV28, the J call TRBJ1-6; possibly TRBD1 for D (5 bases). This CDR3 contains 13 residues. CDR1 and CDR2 (germline): MDHEN, SYDVKM. Trimming stripped 7 bases from V and 10 bases from J, with 14 bases between. CDR3 nucleotide sequence: TGTGCCAGCACCATGGGGGGATGGTCACCCCTCCACTTT. Protein sequence: CASTMGGWSPLHF.

DNA for the CDR3: TGTGCCATCAGTGAAGCCTACGAGCAGTACTTC. It translates to CAISEAYEQYF. The J gene is TRBJ2-7, the V gene TRBV10-3; D gene unclear. Trimming cost V 3 bases and J 2 bases, with 2 bases left between them. Germline-derived CDR1 and CDR2 are ENHRY and SYGVKD. The CDR3 loop spans 11 amino acids.

This clone has only one observation. The chain is built from TRBV2 and TRBJ2-1, with D tentatively TRBD2 (6 bases). V lost 8 bases and J lost 9, with 11 bases in between. CDR1 SNHLY and CDR2 FYNNEI come from the germline V gene. The CDR3 spans 11 residues. This chain's CDR3 is CASGPEGEQFF. In DNA, the CDR3 is TGTGCCAGCGGGCCGGAGGGTGAGCAGTTCTTC.

This sequence joins TRBV10-1 and TRBJ2-3; TRBD2 matches at 11 bases. The germline V gene has CDR1 WNHNN and CDR2 SYGVQD (reference sequence). V shed 0 bases, J shed 3 bases, and the junction held 2 bases outside the gene matches. The CDR3 sequence is 16 residues long. In DNA, the CDR3 is TGCGCCAGCAGTGAGTCGACTAGCGGGATGACAGATACGCAGTATTTT. It encodes CASSESTSGMTDTQYF.

V and J are TRBV27 and TRBJ1-1; the D is unclear. From germline, CDR1 is MNHEY and CDR2 SMNVEV (reference sequence). Trimming stripped 7 bases from V and 3 bases from J, with 12 bases between. CDR3 length equals 13 residues. CDR3 nucleotides: TGTGCCAGCACCTCCGGGGTGGACACTGAAGCTTTCTTT. Residues: CASTSGVDTEAFF.

This chain connects TRBV4-3 to TRBJ1-1; D gene ambiguous. Trimming took 4 bases from V and 1 from J, leaving 13 bases between them. The CDR3 is made up of 15 amino acids. CDR1 is LGHNA, CDR2 YSLEER, per germline. The CDR3 bases are TGCGCCAGCAGCCGGCTTCCAAAGGGGAACACTGAAGCTTTCTTT. This codes for CASSRLPKGNTEAFF.

The rearrangement uses TRBV6-2 or TRBV6-3 and TRBJ1-6; TRBD1 matches at 9 bases. J was trimmed by 0 bases and V by 2 bases; bases with no gene match: 5. CDR3 length: 18 amino acids. In germline, CDR1 is MNHEY, CDR2 SVGEGT. The CDR3 is CASSYAGTGSSYNSPLHF. The CDR3 DNA reads as TGTGCCAGCAGTTACGCTGGGACAGGGAGCTCCTATAATTCACCCCTCCACTTT.

This rearrangement joins TRBV29-1 to TRBJ1-2; TRBD1 matches at 7 bases. The CDR3 spans 13 residues. The J segment lost 4 bases and the V segment lost 6 bases, leaving 8 bases of the junction unmatched. CDR1 is SQVTM and CDR2 is ANQGSEA in the germline V gene. The CDR3 region is CSVRDSHFYGYTF. The CDR3, as DNA: TGCAGCGTAAGGGACAGCCATTTCTATGGCTACACCTTC.

The chain combines TRBV5-4 with TRBJ1-1, with a possible D match to TRBD1 (6 bases). Trimming removed 5 bases from V and 5 bases from J, with 10 bases in between. Per germline, CDR1 SGHNT and CDR2 YYREEE (reference sequence). This CDR3 spans 12 amino acids. The DNA of the CDR3 is TGTGCCAGCAGGGGGCAGGGGACTGAAGCTTTCTTT. Its translation is CASRGQGTEAFF.

The chain is built from TRBV28 and TRBJ2-2, with TRBD1 matching over 7 bases. The CDR3 runs 16 residues. V dropped 4 bases and J dropped 7; count of bases not matched to a gene: 12. Germline CDR1 reads MDHEN; CDR2 reads SYDVKM. CDR3 sequence: CASSSGTPRDSGELFF. DNA for the CDR3: TGTGCCAGCAGTTCCGGGACCCCAAGGGACAGCGGGGAGCTGTTTTTT.

The rearrangement links TRBV27 to TRBJ1-4, with 7 bases that match TRBD1. V was clipped by 5 bases and J by 4 bases; unmatched bases: 7. The CDR3 totals 15 residues. Germline assignment: CDR1 MNHEY and CDR2 SMNVEV (reference sequence). The CDR3 sequence is CASSRGTEVNEKLFF. In nucleotides, the CDR3 is TGTGCCAGCAGTCGCGGGACAGAAGTTAATGAAAAACTGTTTTTT.

The chain carries TRBV7-2 and TRBJ2-3, with TRBD2 identical over 13 bases. The CDR3 length is 19 residues. Trimming removed 5 bases from V and 3 bases from J; junction bases left unmatched: 14. The V gene's germline CDR1 is SGHTA and CDR2 FQGNSA. CDR3 protein: CASSAKRGLAGRSTDTQYF. The CDR3 bases are TGTGCCAGCAGCGCCAAAAGGGGACTAGCGGGGAGAAGTACAGATACGCAGTATTTT.

CDR3 bases: TGCGCCAGCAGCCAAGAAACGGACAGCTATGGCTACACCTTC. It translates to CASSQETDSYGYTF. This rearrangement joins TRBV4-1 to TRBJ1-2; a weak D match, TRBD1 (6 bases). The V and J ends lost 0 bases and 4 bases respectively, with 9 bases between them. Germline lookup yields CDR1 MGHRA and CDR2 YSYEKL. The CDR3 is made up of 14 amino acids.

The V gene is TRBV10-3, the J gene TRBJ2-1; D is unclear. This CDR3 contains 11 residues. Looked up from germline, CDR1 is ENHRY and CDR2 is SYGVKD. Trimming removed 10 bases at V and 4 bases at J, with 8 bases between. The CDR3 is CATLEYNEQFF. The CDR3 DNA reads as TGTGCCACGCTAGAGTACAATGAGCAGTTCTTC.

The V call is TRBV18, the J call TRBJ1-1; unclear D gene. The CDR3 is 14 amino acids. Germline V gene lookup returns CDR1 KGHSH and CDR2 LQKENI. Trimming shortened V by 2 bases and J by 4 bases, and 11 bases separated the two germline ends. The CDR3 here is CASSPMSGATEAFF. The CDR3, as DNA: TGTGCCAGCTCACCAATGTCTGGCGCCACTGAAGCTTTCTTT.

The chain carries TRBV18 and TRBJ1-3; no firm D call. V was clipped by 1 base and J by 0 bases, with 13 bases between them. The germline CDR1 and CDR2 sequences are KGHSH and LQKENI. CDR3 length: 17 amino acids. CDR3 loop: CASSPLWFGDSGNTIYF. As DNA, the CDR3 is TGTGCCAGCTCACCACTTTGGTTCGGGGACTCTGGAAACACCATATATTTT.

This sequence joins TRBV5-6 and TRBJ2-1; 9 nucleotides align to TRBD2. Losses at the gene ends were 6 bases for V and 7 bases for J; bases not matched to a gene: 8. The CDR3 covers 14 residues. Germline V gene lookup returns CDR1 SGHDT and CDR2 YYEEEE. DNA of the CDR3: TGTGCCAGCATCATTAGCGGGAGTAGGAATGAGCAGTTCTTC. The encoded protein is CASIISGSRNEQFF.